Each of the 12 T cell receptor beta chains below was sequenced from the same sample in a study of T cells in Graves' hyperthyroidism and ophthalmopathy. There were TCR beta CDR3 regions amplified from RNA transcripts. Initially, a first-round RT-PCR of the TCR CDR3 employed the HTBI primer set. Via MiXCR, TCRdb re-called the multiplex PCR reads, giving one row per CDR3 protein. The table records 500,000 or so distinct CDR3 sequences, 17% of them present only once. The sample taken for sequencing was blood. The source of these receptors is a woman aged 18-29 years with Graves' ophthalmopathy.

This clonotype was counted a few times. The genes are TRBV5-1 and TRBJ1-2, with 7 bases lining up with TRBD1. This CDR3 has 15 residues. From germline, CDR1 is SGHRS and CDR2 YFSETQ. The ends lost 0 bases at V and 5 bases at J; junction bases unmatched: 7. CDR3 in amino acids: CASSLEGAGEYGYTF. CDR3 in DNA: TGCGCCAGCAGCTTGGAGGGGGCGGGCGAGTATGGCTACACCTTC.

For this clonotype: Being one base from a much bigger clone, this may be a read error. The chain links TRBV5-1 to TRBJ1-4, with D perhaps TRBD1 (5 bases). The CDR3 runs 15 residues. CDR1 and CDR2 from the germline V gene are SGHRS and YFSETQ. In nucleotides, the CDR3 is TGCGTCAGCAGCTTGTCAGGGAGCGGTAATGAAAAACTGTTTTTT. Protein product: CVSSLSGSGNEKLFF.

This clonotype was counted many times. The V gene is TRBV12-3 or TRBV12-4, the J gene TRBJ1-4; D is undetermined. The CDR3 contains 15 residues. V was clipped by 5 bases and J by 0 bases, with 10 bases between them. The CDR3 spells CASSPLAATNEKLFF. The CDR3 nucleotides are TGTGCCAGCAGTCCCCTAGCCGCAACTAATGAAAAACTGTTTTTT.

This clonotype has ten or more counts. The chain is built from TRBV12-3 or TRBV12-4 and TRBJ2-6; possible D gene TRBD1, 6 bases. Trimming stripped 4 bases from V and 0 bases from J, with 16 bases between. This CDR3 region has 18 residues. The CDR3: CASSSNRVGNSGANVLTF. CDR3 coding DNA: TGTGCCAGCAGTTCTAACAGGGTAGGCAACTCTGGGGCCAACGTCCTGACTTTC.

The chain carries TRBV9 and TRBJ2-3; D is unresolved. V lost 2 bases and J 4 bases, leaving 17 bases between the germline ends. Germline V gives CDR1 SGDLS, CDR2 YYNGEE. This CDR3 is 16 amino acids long. CDR3 in DNA: TGTGCCAGCAGCGTTGGCCGCCAGGCTTTGGCAGATACGCAGTATTTT. Translation: CASSVGRQALADTQYF.

This rearrangement joins TRBV20-1 to TRBJ1-3; possible D gene TRBD1, 5 bases. Per germline, CDR1 DFQATT and CDR2 SNEGSKA (reference sequence). The CDR3 is made up of 12 amino acids. V lost 5 bases to trimming and J lost 0 bases, with 5 bases between them. CDR3 residues: CSADSSGNTIYF. CDR3 nucleotides: TGCAGTGCTGACAGCTCTGGAAACACCATATATTTT.

In its sample, this clonotype was seen many times. A read error may account for a junction end that differs from germline. This sequence joins TRBV7-9 and TRBJ2-7; possible D gene TRBD1, 5 bases. CDR3 length: 12 residues. CDR1 SEHNR and CDR2 FQNEAQ come from the germline V gene (reference sequence). As DNA, the CDR3 is TGTGCCAGCAGTTTAGGGGCCTACGAGCAGTACTTC. It yields the protein CASSLGAYEQYF. Complete variable domain (other parts from reference TRBV7-9 and TRBJ2-7): DTGVSQNPRHKITKRGQNVTFRCDPISEHNRLYWYRQTLGQGPEFLTYFQNEAQLEKSRLLSDRFSAERPKGSFSTLEIQRTEQGDSAMYLCASSLGAYEQYFGPGTRLTVT.

This chain links TRBV19 with TRBJ1-1; 7 nucleotides agree with TRBD1. The CDR3 has 16 residues. Germline lookup yields CDR1 LNHDA and CDR2 SQIVND (reference sequence). Trimming cost V 5 bases and J 1 base; bases outside gene matches: 10. The CDR3 spells CASSSFGRQGNTEAFF. CDR3 coding DNA: TGTGCCAGTAGTTCTTTCGGTCGACAGGGGAACACTGAAGCTTTCTTT.

This clonotype occurred many times. This chain joins TRBV6-2 or TRBV6-3 and TRBJ1-2, with D possibly matching TRBD1 (6 bases). The germline V gene encodes CDR1 MNHEY and CDR2 SVGEGT. The CDR3 has 13 residues. The V and J ends lost 5 bases and 5 bases respectively, with 12 bases between them. CDR3 amino acids: CASSHGQLYGYTF. In nucleotides, the CDR3 is TGTGCCAGCAGTCACGGACAGCTGTATGGCTACACCTTC.

This clonotype has a count of ten or more. The J gene is TRBJ2-3, the V gene TRBV2; TRBD2 agrees at 12 bases. Losses at the gene ends were 6 bases for V and 1 base for J; bases not matched to a gene: 5. The CDR3 length is 16 residues. Germline V gene data show CDR1 as SNHLY and CDR2 as FYNNEI. The CDR3 region has the DNA TGTGCCAGCAGCCTTAGACTAGCGGGGGGCACAGATACGCAGTATTTT. This translates into CASSLRLAGGTDTQYF.

The V and J genes are TRBV7-3 and TRBJ2-3, with D unclear. This CDR3 has 15 amino acids. Germline CDR1 SGHTA, CDR2 FQGTGA. V lost 1 base to trimming and J lost 4 bases, with 12 bases between them. The CDR3 region has the DNA TGTGCCAGCAGCTTAAACCCCCCCCCCCCAGATACGCAGTATTTT. Protein product: CASSLNPPPPDTQYF. Full variable domain (outside the CDR3, taken from reference TRBV7-3 and TRBJ2-3): GAGVSQTPSNKVTEKGKYVELRCDPISGHTALYWYRQSLGQGPEFLIYFQGTGAADDSGLPNDRFFAVRPEGSVSTLKIQRTERGDSAVYLCASSLNPPPPDTQYFGPGTRLTVL.

In its sample, this clonotype was seen many times. In nucleotides, the CDR3 is TGCAGTGCTAGCGCCTACAATGAGCAGTTCTTC. Encoded protein: CSASAYNEQFF. This chain uses TRBV20-1 with TRBJ2-1; D not certain. The V end was cut by 3 bases, the J end by 2 bases, with 2 bases between. CDR1 and CDR2 (germline): DFQATT, SNEGSKA (reference sequence). This CDR3 spans 11 amino acids.